A single sample is the source of the 15 T cell receptor beta chains below, sequenced in a study of control samples from healthy donors and cancer patients. Using immunoSEQ multiplex PCR, the repertoire was profiled, and TCRdb retains in-frame clones only, with some absent. The data hold more than 85,000 clones, with roughly nine tenths observed a single time. The specimen was blood. Receptors originate from a human donor in good health. The donor label of this sample is uncertain.

The rearrangement joins TRBV11-3 to TRBJ1-2; 7 nucleotides line up with TRBD1. V shed 1 base and J 7 bases; nucleotides not matched to a gene: 9. This CDR3 region has 15 residues. Germline CDR1 is SGHNT and CDR2 is YENEEA. CDR3 residues: CASSLVGDSFCGYTF. CDR3 bases: TGTGCCAGCAGCTTAGTGGGGGACAGTTTTTGTGGCTACACCTTC.

V gene TRBV15 combines with J gene TRBJ1-5; D uncertain. This CDR3 spans 16 amino acids. Germline CDR1 is LNHNV and CDR2 is YYDKDF (reference sequence). V was trimmed by 0 bases and J by 1 base, leaving 10 bases between them. Written as DNA, the CDR3 is TGTGCCACCAGCAGAGATTGGACGTCGAGCAATCAGCCCCAGCATTTT. The encoded protein is CATSRDWTSSNQPQHF.

This clone was counted between two and nine times. The CDR3 nucleotides read TGTGCCAGCAGTTACTCGAACCGGGATGGCTACACCTTC. Its protein is CASSYSNRDGYTF. This rearrangement joins TRBV6-2 or TRBV6-3 to TRBJ1-2; no clear D. The CDR3 is made up of 13 amino acids. CDR1 and CDR2 (germline): MNHEY, SVGEGT. The ends were cut back, 0 bases at V and 6 bases at J, with 8 bases in the middle.

This chain uses TRBV30 with TRBJ1-4; 7 bases line up with TRBD1. In germline, CDR1 is GTSNPN, CDR2 SVGIG (reference sequence). CDR3 length: 14 residues. The V gene end was trimmed by 3 bases and the J gene end by 8 bases; junction bases not matched to a gene: 9. CDR3 region: CAWRGRQGVEKLFF. CDR3 coding DNA: TGTGCCTGGAGAGGTCGGCAGGGGGTCGAAAAACTGTTTTTT.

The chain couples TRBV9 to TRBJ2-3; 9 bases align to TRBD2. The J segment lost 2 bases and the V segment lost 1 base, leaving 17 bases of the junction unmatched. The CDR3 totals 20 residues. Germline values: CDR1 SGDLS, CDR2 YYNGEE. The CDR3 reads CASSVSTRVFSGGNTDTQYF. CDR3 sequence (DNA): TGTGCCAGCAGCGTATCCACCAGAGTCTTTAGCGGGGGAAACACAGATACGCAGTATTTT.

The chain links TRBV5-6 to TRBJ1-6; 8 bases match TRBD1. This CDR3 comprises 14 residues. Trimming at V came to 5 bases and at J to 7 bases, leaving 5 bases not matched to a gene. Germline CDR1 SGHDT, CDR2 YYEEEE. The CDR3 loop is CASSSTGANSPLHF. The CDR3 bases are TGTGCCAGCAGTTCGACAGGGGCCAATTCACCCCTCCACTTT.

This clone appeared a single time. The chain joins TRBV6-6 to TRBJ1-5; no firm D call. The CDR3 covers 16 residues. Germline assignment: CDR1 MNHNY and CDR2 SVGAGI (reference sequence). Trimming shortened V by 7 bases and J by 6 bases, and 22 bases separated the two germline ends. CDR3 sequence: CASTLGPKLFSQPQHF. The CDR3 DNA sequence: TGTGCCAGCACCTTAGGACCCAAGTTATTCTCTCAGCCCCAGCATTTT.

This clone was detected a few times. The chain carries TRBV11-2 and TRBJ2-1; D might be TRBD1 (5 bases). The V and J ends lost 5 bases and 10 bases respectively, with 15 bases between them. Germline-derived CDR1 and CDR2 are SGHAT and FQNNGV. The CDR3 loop spans 13 amino acids. In DNA form, the CDR3 reads TGTGCCAGCAGCCCGACAGCCCTGGGGGAGCAGTTCTTC. Translating gives CASSPTALGEQFF.

The CDR3 region has the DNA TGTGCCAGCAGCTTAGTGGTAGCGGGGAGCTGTAATGGCTACACCTTC. Its translation: CASSLVVAGSCNGYTF. The chain couples TRBV7-6 to TRBJ1-2; D call uncertain. The CDR3 spans 16 residues. Trimming took 1 base from V and 6 from J, leaving 18 bases between them. The germline CDR1 and CDR2 sequences are SGHVS and FNYEAQ.

The rearrangement links TRBV6-1 to TRBJ1-1; no reliable D call. V was clipped by 2 bases and J by 0 bases, with 7 bases between them. In germline, CDR1 is MNHNS, CDR2 SASEGT. CDR3 size: 14 residues. DNA of the CDR3: TGTGCCAGCAGTGAATGGTTAGTGAACACTGAAGCTTTCTTT. It codes for CASSEWLVNTEAFF.

The V gene is TRBV6-5, the J gene TRBJ1-6, with 7 bases aligning to TRBD1. CDR1 MNHEY and CDR2 SVGAGI come from the germline V gene. This CDR3 has 15 amino acids. V was clipped by 8 bases and J by 5 bases; unmatched bases: 9. As DNA, the CDR3 is TGTGCCAGCCATACGGGGGGGACAGATAATTCACCCCTCCACTTT. This translates into CASHTGGTDNSPLHF.

This clone was detected only a few times. The chain is built from TRBV19 and TRBJ2-3; possibly TRBD1 for D (6 bases). The CDR3 has 13 residues. Germline V CDR1 and CDR2: LNHDA, SQIVND (reference sequence). The V end was cut by 7 bases, the J end by 4 bases, with 12 bases between. This CDR3 reads CASNGRGSDTQYF. CDR3 nucleotides: TGTGCCAGTAATGGCAGGGGCTCAGATACGCAGTATTTT.

The V call is TRBV30, the J call TRBJ1-1; D is undetermined. Germline V gene lookup returns CDR1 GTSNPN and CDR2 SVGIG (reference sequence). The CDR3 runs 13 residues. V lost 0 bases to trimming and J lost 6 bases, with 11 bases between them. In DNA, the CDR3 is TGTGCCTGGAGTGTATGGAGAATGCCTGAAGCTTTCTTT. Its translation: CAWSVWRMPEAFF.

This chain connects TRBV3-1 (or the pseudogene TRBV3-2) to TRBJ1-5; TRBD1 matches at 8 bases. V lost 0 bases and J lost 5; bases outside the gene matches: 12. This CDR3 spans 18 amino acids. Germline V lookup: CDR1 LGHDT, CDR2 YNNKEL (reference sequence). CDR3 amino acids: CASSQDDPRQGTYQPQHF. The CDR3 nucleotides read TGTGCCAGCAGCCAAGACGACCCCAGACAGGGGACTTATCAGCCCCAGCATTTT.

The V call is TRBV18, the J call TRBJ1-6, with D hard to call. The germline gives CDR1 KGHSH, CDR2 LQKENI. The V end was cut by 5 bases, the J end by 7 bases, with 15 bases between. This CDR3 is 15 amino acids long. DNA of the CDR3: TGTGCCAGCTCAACCAGCACAGCGTTAAATTCACCCCTCCACTTT. Translated, it gives CASSTSTALNSPLHF.